These 12 T cell receptor beta chains share one sample of origin, sequenced in a study of cytomegalovirus exposure and HLA in healthy donors. Both 60 Vbeta primers and 13 Jbeta primers went into the PCR. Assay used: immunoSEQ multiplex PCR; TCRdb lists only in-frame clones, some missing. The sample has 150,000 to 250,000 clones, 79% seen once. Sequenced sample: PBMCs. These receptors were obtained from a girl aged 10 to 17 in good health and CMV-seropositive.

The J gene is TRBJ1-1, the V gene TRBV5-5, with D unresolved. This CDR3 is 14 amino acids long. The V gene lost 4 bases and the J gene lost 3 bases, with 13 bases spanning the gap. The germline CDR1 and CDR2 sequences are SGHKS and YYEKEE (reference sequence). The CDR3 is CASSPTVRDTEAFF. The CDR3 nucleotides are TGTGCCAGCAGCCCTACTGTACGGGACACTGAAGCTTTCTTT.

This clone was seen a single time. The V and J genes are TRBV2 and TRBJ2-7; D might be TRBD2 (5 bases). The CDR3 totals 14 residues. The V gene lost 6 bases and the J gene lost 4 bases, with 16 bases spanning the gap. Germline V gene sequence: CDR1 SNHLY, CDR2 FYNNEI. This CDR3 reads CASSPGGSKYEQYF. CDR3 nucleotides: TGTGCCAGCAGCCCGGGCGGGTCGAAGTACGAGCAGTACTTC.

The chain is built from TRBV6-5 and TRBJ1-4, with D tentatively TRBD1 (5 bases). Trimming shortened V by 5 bases and J by 7 bases, and 17 bases separated the two germline ends. Germline V gene lookup returns CDR1 MNHEY and CDR2 SVGAGI. The CDR3 contains 15 residues. The CDR3 region is CASSPNRGMGEKLFF. The CDR3 DNA sequence: TGTGCCAGCAGTCCGAATCGGGGGATGGGTGAAAAACTGTTTTTT.

The J gene is TRBJ2-1, the V gene TRBV9; 7 bases align to TRBD1. This CDR3 is 16 amino acids long. In germline, CDR1 is SGDLS, CDR2 YYNGEE. The V gene end was trimmed by 3 bases and the J gene end by 4 bases; junction bases not matched to a gene: 10. The CDR3 DNA follows: TGTGCCAGCAGCGGTTCCGGGACAGACAGTTACAATGAGCAGTTCTTC. Translated: CASSGSGTDSYNEQFF.

CDR3 sequence (DNA): TGTGCCAGCAGCGGTAACCCGAGGACTGGAAACACCATATATTTT. Amino acids: CASSGNPRTGNTIYF. The chain is built from TRBV9 and TRBJ1-3; D uncertain. The V end was cut by 3 bases, the J end by 2 bases, with 12 bases between. The CDR3 contains 15 residues. Germline V gene lookup returns CDR1 SGDLS and CDR2 YYNGEE.

This clone was detected only a few times. The chain employs TRBV5-1 and TRBJ2-7; 9 positions agree with TRBD1. The CDR3 length is 14 residues. V lost 1 base, J lost 5 bases, and 4 bases stayed unmatched. The germline V gene has CDR1 SGHRS and CDR2 YFSETQ. The CDR3 spells CASSLSRDRDEQYF. The CDR3 coding sequence is TGCGCCAGCAGCTTGTCCCGGGACAGGGACGAGCAGTACTTC.

Points on this clone: The germline gene is not matched at one end of the junction; a read error may be the cause. The chain couples TRBV10-3 to TRBJ2-3; 15 positions agree with TRBD2. The germline gives CDR1 ENHRY, CDR2 SYGVKD. The CDR3 spans 14 residues. CDR3 residues: CVIRTSGGADTQYF. Written as DNA, the CDR3 is TGTGTCATCAGGACTAGCGGGGGGGCAGATACGCAGTATTTT.

This clone was detected a few times. The J gene is TRBJ1-1, the V gene TRBV2; D gene uncertain. V was cut by 9 bases and J by 6 bases, with 14 bases left in between. The CDR3 consists of 12 residues. Germline values: CDR1 SNHLY, CDR2 FYNNEI. Here the CDR3 DNA reads TGTGCCAGACGGAGCCAAGACGCTGAAGCTTTCTTT. Protein product: CARRSQDAEAFF.

CDR3 coding DNA: TGTGCCAGTAGTATAGACAGAGCGGCGCAGTATTTT. It codes for CASSIDRAAQYF. The chain carries TRBV19 and TRBJ2-3; TRBD2 might be the D (5 bases). CDR1 and CDR2 (germline): LNHDA, SQIVND (reference sequence). With 0 bases removed from V and 10 bases from J, the gap between germline ends came to 8 bases. This CDR3 is 12 amino acids long.

The rearrangement links TRBV9 to TRBJ2-2; 7 positions match TRBD1. Trimming removed 0 bases from V and 3 bases from J; junction bases left unmatched: 2. The germline V gene has CDR1 SGDLS and CDR2 YYNGEE. The CDR3 is 15 residues long. The CDR3 nucleotides are TGTGCCAGCAGCGTAGGGCAGGGGGACACCGGGGAGCTGTTTTTT. Its translation: CASSVGQGDTGELFF. The full variable domain, with the rest looked up from reference TRBV9 and TRBJ2-2, is DSGVTQTPKHLITATGQRVTLRCSPRSGDLSVYWYQQSLDQGLQFLIQYYNGEERAKGNILERFSAQQFPDLHSELNLSSLELGDSALYFCASSVGQGDTGELFFGEGSRLTVL.

In its sample, this clone was seen once. V is TRBV29-1 and J is TRBJ2-7, with D unresolved. This CDR3 is 12 amino acids long. The germline V gene encodes CDR1 SQVTM and CDR2 ANQGSEA. The V end was cut by 8 bases, the J end by 1 base, with 12 bases between. The CDR3 sequence is CSTMGSSYEQYF. The CDR3 DNA sequence: TGCAGCACGATGGGCAGTTCCTACGAGCAGTACTTC.

A remark on this clone: At the DNA level, this CDR3 is encoded by other sequences in the same sample as well. The rearrangement links TRBV2 to TRBJ2-5; D gene ambiguous. Germline CDR1 is SNHLY and CDR2 is FYNNEI. Trimming took 3 bases from V and 7 from J, leaving 6 bases between them. This CDR3 region has 11 residues. CDR3 coding DNA: TGTGCCAGCAGTGACCCCGGGACCCAGTACTTC. Residues: CASSDPGTQYF. Drawing the rest from reference TRBV2 and TRBJ2-5, the complete variable domain is EPEVTQTPSHQVTQMGQEVILRCVPISNHLYFYWYRQILGQKVEFLVSFYNNEISEKSEIFDDQFSVERPDGSNFTLKIRSTKLEDSAMYFCASSDPGTQYFGPGTRLLVL.